This T cell receptor (beta chain) was recorded in a study of blood T cell repertoires in COVID-19. Study-level information: COVID-19 samples, acute and convalescent, were from the United States, Italy and Spain.

Authors' analysis steps: Amplification from reference gene primers served as the basis for estimated nucleated cell counts. The protocol was immunoSEQ multiplex PCR, while the TCRdb copy is restricted to in-frame clones and leaves out a portion. V and J calls and clone size follow that table, whereas D and trimming were derived from the DNA. The table has around 250,000 clones, approximately 85% seen once. Per germline, CDR1 SGHRS and CDR2 YFSETQ. The CDR3 is made up of 16 amino acids. The V segment lost 0 bases and the J segment 1 base; nucleotides outside the gene matches: 4. The sequence came from a man between 45 and 60 years old with active or convalescent COVID-19. The sequenced sample was peripheral blood. The chain has TRBV5-1 and TRBJ1-1; 9 nucleotides align to TRBD1. CDR3 amino acids: CASSLAGTGRNTEAFF. CDR3 coding DNA: TGCGCCAGCAGCTTGGCCGGGACAGGGAGGAACACTGAAGCTTTCTTT.